This is a list of T cell receptor beta chains from one sample in a study of CD8+CD57+ T cells in acquired aplastic anemia. TCRdb called the reads again in MiXCR, with one record for every CDR3 protein. The repertoire holds a few hundred thousand distinct CDR3 sequences, with roughly 50% as singletons. Input material: sorted CD4+, CD8+, or CD8+CD57+ T cells (not recorded which) from PBMCs. The receptors come from a human donor with aplastic anemia. The CDR3 runs from the conserved cysteine through the conserved F or W. A D gene is named only where the DNA matches it firmly. Clone size appears in some rows only: once, few, many, or a class for an expanded clone.

CDR3nt,CDR3aa,v_gene,abundance,j_gene,d_gene
TGTGCCATCAGTGAGTCGAGCGTAAGGAACACTGAAGCTTTCTTT,CAISESSVRNTEAFF,TRBV10-3,NA,TRBJ1-1,NA
TGTGCCAGCAGCGTAAAAGGGAGGGGATATGGCTACACCTTC,CASSVKGRGYGYTF,TRBV9,once,TRBJ1-2,NA
TGTGCCAGCAGCCCGGGACAGGGGAGGTCCTACGAGCAGTACTTC,CASSPGQGRSYEQYF,TRBV7-9,many,TRBJ2-7,TRBD1
TGCAGTGCTAGTTCTCCGGGCAGGCTGGACACTGAAGCTTTCTTT,CSASSPGRLDTEAFF,TRBV20-1,many,TRBJ1-1,NA
TGTGCCAGCAGTCCTAGCGGGGGAACCTACGAGCAGTACTTC,CASSPSGGTYEQYF,TRBV4-2,NA,TRBJ2-7,TRBD2
TGTGCCAGCAGCTTATTTACTTCCCCTCAAAATTCACCCCTCCACTTT,CASSLFTSPQNSPLHF,TRBV7-9,many,TRBJ1-6,NA
TGTGCCAGCAGCTTAACACAGAACTACGAGCAGTACTTC,CASSLTQNYEQYF,TRBV25-1,NA,TRBJ2-7,NA
TGTGCCAGCAGCGTAGCCAGCGGGGGCAACGAGCAGTACTTC,CASSVASGGNEQYF,TRBV9,NA,TRBJ2-7,TRBD2
TGCAGTGCTAGTCGTCCGGGGGCCTACGAGCAGTACTTC,CSASRPGAYEQYF,TRBV20-1,many,TRBJ2-7,NA
TGTGCCAGCAGTGAAGAGGGCAGCGAGAGATATGGCTACACCTTC,CASSEEGSERYGYTF,TRBV5-5,NA,TRBJ1-2,NA
TGTGCCACCAGCAGAGACCTCGGGCAGGGGGGGGGGCCCCAGCATTTT,CATSRDLGQGGGPQHF,TRBV15,many,TRBJ1-5,TRBD1
TGTGCCATGAGGGGCGATTTGAACACTGAAGCTTTCTTT,CAMRGDLNTEAFF,TRBV10-3,many,TRBJ1-1,NA
TGTGCCATCAGTGAGTCGGGGGGAACTGGGGCCAACGTCCTGACTTTC,CAISESGGTGANVLTF,TRBV10-3,many,TRBJ2-6,NA
TGTGCCAGCAGCGTAGGAGGAGGGTCGAGGGATTCACCCCTCCACTTT,CASSVGGGSRDSPLHF,TRBV9,many,TRBJ1-6,NA
TGCAGTGCGGGGGGGGACCGCTTGAACACTGAAGCTTTCTTT,CSAGGDRLNTEAFF,TRBV20-1,NA,TRBJ1-1,NA
TGTGCCACCAGTGATTCGGCCGTCGGGAACACTGAAGCTTTCTTT,CATSDSAVGNTEAFF,TRBV24-1,many,TRBJ1-1,NA
TGTGCCAGCAGCTCGACAGGGGCCCCGAACACCGGGGAGCTGTTTTTT,CASSSTGAPNTGELFF,TRBV12-3/TRBV12-4,NA,TRBJ2-2,TRBD1
TGTGCCAGTAGTGCCGCGGGGAGGGAGCAGCCCCAGCATTTT,CASSAAGREQPQHF,TRBV19,many,TRBJ1-5,NA
TGTGCCAGCAGCCACCCGACAGGGTCGAACACCGGGGAGCTGTTTTTT,CASSHPTGSNTGELFF,TRBV13,many,TRBJ2-2,TRBD1
TGTGCCAGCATGTGGGGCCAAGGCATTGGCAATGAGCAGTTCTTC,CASMWGQGIGNEQFF,TRBV2,NA,TRBJ2-1,NA
TGTGCCAGCAGCCCGGACAGGGGTTACACTGAAGCTTTCTTT,CASSPDRGYTEAFF,TRBV7-9,NA,TRBJ1-1,TRBD1
TGTGCCAGCAGCCCCACCGGACAAGGCAATCAGCCCCAGCATTTT,CASSPTGQGNQPQHF,TRBV3-1,many,TRBJ1-5,NA
TGTGCCACCAGCGGGACTTCCTGGGGCGAGCAGTACTTC,CATSGTSWGEQYF,TRBV24-1,NA,TRBJ2-7,NA
TGTGCCATCAGGGGGATAAGGGGGCCTCACGATCCCTACAATGAGCAGTTCTTC,CAIRGIRGPHDPYNEQFF,TRBV10-3,many,TRBJ2-1,TRBD1
TGTGCCAGCAGCTTTGAGGGGGCGGGGGAGCAGTACTTC,CASSFEGAGEQYF,TRBV7-9,many,TRBJ2-7,NA
TGTGCCAGTAGTGTAAGACAGGGGGGGTTTGGCACTGAAGCTTTCTTT,CASSVRQGGFGTEAFF,TRBV19,NA,TRBJ1-1,TRBD1
TGTGCCAGCAGCCCCGGAGACACTGAAGCTTTCTTT,CASSPGDTEAFF,TRBV6-6,many,TRBJ1-1,NA
NA,CASSEVGQGIF,TRBV6-1,many,TRBJ2-7,NA
TGCGCCAGCAGCCTTGGGTGGGAAGGGAATTCACCCCTCCACTTT,CASSLGWEGNSPLHF,TRBV4-1,NA,TRBJ1-6,NA
TGTGCCATCAGCGGTCTAGGGAACACTGAAGCTTTCTTT,CAISGLGNTEAFF,TRBV10-3,NA,TRBJ1-1,NA
TGTGCCAGTAGTATGTACGGACAGGGCAATGAGCAGTTCTTC,CASSMYGQGNEQFF,TRBV19,NA,TRBJ2-1,TRBD1
TGTGCCAGCTTGACCGGGACAGGACCTTACGAGCAGTACTTC,CASLTGTGPYEQYF,TRBV6-2/TRBV6-3,NA,TRBJ2-7,TRBD1
TGTGCCAGCAGCTTCGACAGGGGAGAACTCGAGCAGTACTTC,CASSFDRGELEQYF,TRBV7-2,once,TRBJ2-7,TRBD1
TGCAGTGCTAGAGAAGGAGCGCCCCTCCACTTT,CSAREGAPLHF,TRBV20-1,NA,TRBJ1-6,NA
TGTGCCAGCCAAGGGGCGCGGAATCAGCCCCAGCATTTT,CASQGARNQPQHF,TRBV25-1,many,TRBJ1-5,NA
TGCAGTGCTACCGGGACTAGCGTTGAGCAGTATTTT,CSATGTSVEQYF,TRBV20-1,NA,TRBJ2-3,TRBD2
TGTGCCATCAGTGATGAGCTCTCTGGAAACACCATATATTTT,CAISDELSGNTIYF,TRBV10-3,many,TRBJ1-3,NA
TGTGCCAGCAGCGTGAATTGGGACAGGGGCACCTCGGACCATCAGCCCCAGCATTTT,CASSVNWDRGTSDHQPQHF,TRBV5-5,many,TRBJ1-5,TRBD1
TGTGCCAGCAGCCCGACCACCGACAGAAATCAGCCCCAGCATTTT,CASSPTTDRNQPQHF,TRBV28,few,TRBJ1-5,NA
TGTGCCACCCTCGACCGGGGCACTTCCTACAATGAGCAGTTCTTC,CATLDRGTSYNEQFF,TRBV19,many,TRBJ2-1,NA
TGTGCCAGCAGTTTGAGGTTTAGTGAGCAGTTCTTC,CASSLRFSEQFF,TRBV12-3/TRBV12-4,NA,TRBJ2-1,NA
TGTGCCACCAGCAGAGAGGGGCAGTTGAACACTGAAGCTTTCTTT,CATSREGQLNTEAFF,TRBV15,NA,TRBJ1-1,NA
TGCAGCGTGAGACCCACCGCCACCGGGGAGCTGTTTTTT,CSVRPTATGELFF,TRBV29-1,NA,TRBJ2-2,NA
TGTGCCAGCAGTTGGGACAGGGGCGGCTACGAGCAGTACTTC,CASSWDRGGYEQYF,TRBV12-3/TRBV12-4,NA,TRBJ2-7,TRBD1
TGCGCCAGCAGCCCTGGGACAGGGGGCTTC,CASSPGTGGF,TRBV5-1,NA,TRBJ2-7,TRBD1
TGTGCCAGCAGCCTACCCCCGGGACAGGAGGCAAAGGAGCAGTTCTTC,CASSLPPGQEAKEQFF,TRBV7-8,NA,TRBJ2-1,TRBD1
TGTGCCAGCAGTTACGGGACCGACCTCTCCTACGAGCAGTACTTC,CASSYGTDLSYEQYF,TRBV6-5,NA,TRBJ2-7,NA
TGTGCCAGCAGCTTTGCCCGGGGACGGAACACTGAAGCTTTCTTT,CASSFARGRNTEAFF,TRBV11-3,many,TRBJ1-1,NA
TGTGCCAGCAGTGAGAGCAGGGAATCTGGAAACACCATATATTTT,CASSESRESGNTIYF,TRBV6-1,many,TRBJ1-3,NA
TGTGCCACCGCGGGCGGGGGGTTTTCCTATAATTCACCCCTCCACTTT,CATAGGGFSYNSPLHF,TRBV2,NA,TRBJ1-6,NA